These T cell receptor beta chains were read from a single sample in a study of blood T cell repertoires in COVID-19. The protocol was immunoSEQ multiplex PCR, while the TCRdb copy is restricted to in-frame clones and leaves out a portion. The table has about 200,000 clones, more than 85% seen once; the top ten hold roughly 3%. The sample taken for sequencing was peripheral blood. The receptors shown here come from a man aged 55 to 70 with acute or convalescent COVID-19. Both conserved end residues are trimmed from each CDR3. The order of the fields is CDR3 length, J gene, V gene, D gene, CDR3 protein. A D gene is named only where the DNA matches it firmly.

>14|TRBJ2-5|TRBV19|-
ASSASWRAYQETQY
>11|TRBJ1-2|TRBV5-8|-
ASSLRGTPGYT
>13|TRBJ2-1|TRBV5-1|-
ASSLQGPENSEQF
>12|TRBJ2-7|TRBV9|TRBD1
ASSTRDRANEQY
>15|TRBJ2-3|TRBV6-6|TRBD1
ASSLNRGRGVRDTQY
>14|TRBJ2-3|TRBV28|TRBD1
ASSLFTGGRTDTQY
>9|TRBJ2-7|TRBV24-1|-
ATGRGGEQY
>14|TRBJ1-3|TRBV3-1/TRBV3-2|-
ASSHRSTGSGNTIY
>13|TRBJ1-2|TRBV6-5|TRBD1
ASSWGTGGNYGYT
>12|TRBJ2-1|TRBV29-1|TRBD2
SVPTSGTYNEQF
>11|TRBJ1-1|TRBV6-7|TRBD1
ASNKTGLTEAF
>13|TRBJ1-2|TRBV6-2/TRBV6-3|TRBD1
ASSYSKTGIGGYT
>13|TRBJ2-2|TRBV5-6|TRBD1
ASSLGGQYTGELF
>13|TRBJ2-7|TRBV6-5|-
ASTRAGTQSYEQY
>13|TRBJ2-2|TRBV18|-
ASSPTGTNTGELF
>9|TRBJ2-5|TRBV23-1|-
ASSREKTQY
>9|TRBJ2-1|TRBV27|-
ASSFGGVQF
>11|TRBJ2-3|TRBV29-1|TRBD1
SVRTGLTDTQY
>11|TRBJ1-2|TRBV6-6|-
ASSHLRGYGYT
>14|TRBJ2-2|TRBV19|-
ASSIGGRGFTGELF
>10|TRBJ2-7|TRBV16|-
ASSLPSYEQY
>12|TRBJ1-5|TRBV18|-
ASSPPGGAQPQH
>14|TRBJ1-1|TRBV6-6|TRBD1
ASSQYGQDRVGEAF
>11|TRBJ2-3|TRBV12-3/TRBV12-4|-
ASSVEGRDTQY
>16|TRBJ2-7|TRBV19|TRBD1
ASSQNRIGQGKTYEQY
>13|TRBJ2-7|TRBV19|TRBD1
ASSGRTGVSYEQY
>11|TRBJ1-6|TRBV5-1|-
ASSSWTDSPLH
>12|TRBJ1-1|TRBV14|TRBD1
ASSHRGPGTEAF
>14|TRBJ1-6|TRBV7-9|-
ASSSLRRDDNSPLH
>11|TRBJ2-3|TRBV10-3|-
ALRPAGTDTQY
>13|TRBJ2-3|TRBV18|-
ASSLVGGPTDTQY
>12|TRBJ1-5|TRBV7-2|-
ASSPWRNNQPQH
>14|TRBJ2-5|TRBV9|TRBD2
ASSKRLAGNQETQY
>13|TRBJ1-6|TRBV9|-
ASSVGNGRNSPLH
>12|TRBJ1-3|TRBV11-2|-
ASSNRVPGNTIY
>15|TRBJ2-1|TRBV18|-
ASSPPPQSSSYNEQF
>15|TRBJ2-2|TRBV7-3|-
ASSYAGRPPASGELF
>12|TRBJ2-7|TRBV10-1|TRBD2
ASSNRPGGDEQY
>13|TRBJ2-7|TRBV6-2/TRBV6-3|-
ASSYSSGGHYEQY
>13|TRBJ2-5|TRBV7-6|-
ASSLDGGKGETQY
>15|TRBJ1-2|TRBV19|TRBD1
ASSPRQGQTLLYGYT